This record concerns one TCR beta chain sequence. TCR sequencing used cDNA made by reverse transcription of extracted RNA. The table came from immunoSEQ multiplex PCR; TCRdb's copy has only in-frame clones and leaves some out. The repertoire holds 180,000 or so clones, with 51% as singletons. This entry comes from a study of CD8+ T cells in alopecia areata. On the study more broadly: For the treated group, dosing was oral tofacitinib at 5 to 10 mg twice daily.

Treatment meaning: oral pan-JAK inhibitor, 5-10 mg twice daily. In germline, CDR1 is MNHEY, CDR2 SMNVEV (reference sequence). The CDR3 is 15 residues long. Trimming cost V 1 base and J 4 bases, with 11 bases left between them. Sequencing used CD8+ T cells sorted from blood, obtained around week 52, from a patient treated with tofacitinib. The chain links TRBV27 to TRBJ2-1; TRBD2 is a possible D gene (5 bases). The sequence was collected from a human donor with alopecia areata. CDR3 DNA sequence: TGTGCCAGCAGTTTATTACCCCGGGGATACAATGAGCAGTTCTTC. Amino acids: CASSLLPRGYNEQFF.